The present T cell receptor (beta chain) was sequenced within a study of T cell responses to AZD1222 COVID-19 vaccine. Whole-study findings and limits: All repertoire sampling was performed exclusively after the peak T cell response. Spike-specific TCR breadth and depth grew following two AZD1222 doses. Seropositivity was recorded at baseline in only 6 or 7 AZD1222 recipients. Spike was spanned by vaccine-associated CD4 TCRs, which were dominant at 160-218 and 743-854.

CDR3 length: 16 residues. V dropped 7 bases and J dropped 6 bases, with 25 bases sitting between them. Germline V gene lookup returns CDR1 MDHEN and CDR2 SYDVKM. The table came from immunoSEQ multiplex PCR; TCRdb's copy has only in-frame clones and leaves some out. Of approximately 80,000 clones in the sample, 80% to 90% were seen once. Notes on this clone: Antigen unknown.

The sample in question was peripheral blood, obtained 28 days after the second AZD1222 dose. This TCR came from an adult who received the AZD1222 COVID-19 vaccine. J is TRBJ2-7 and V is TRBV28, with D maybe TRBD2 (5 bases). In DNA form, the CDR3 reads TGTGCCAGCACTTCCGGCGACTCTTACGGGATTAGCGAGCAGTACTTC. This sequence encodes CASTSGDSYGISEQYF.